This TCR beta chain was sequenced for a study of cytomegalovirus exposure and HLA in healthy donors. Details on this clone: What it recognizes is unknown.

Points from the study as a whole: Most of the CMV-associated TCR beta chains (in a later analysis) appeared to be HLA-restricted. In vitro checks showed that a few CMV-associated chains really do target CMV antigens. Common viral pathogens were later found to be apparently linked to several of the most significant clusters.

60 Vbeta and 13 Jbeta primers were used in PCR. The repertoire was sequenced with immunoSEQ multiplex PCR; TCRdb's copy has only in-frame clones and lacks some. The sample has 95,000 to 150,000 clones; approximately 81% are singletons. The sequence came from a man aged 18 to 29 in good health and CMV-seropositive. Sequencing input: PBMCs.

The CDR3 bases are TGTGCCAGCCGCCTAGCGGGGGAGTCCAATGAGCAGTTCTTC. Translated, it gives CASRLAGESNEQFF. The rearrangement uses TRBV6-6 and TRBJ2-1; 10 bases are shared with TRBD2. Germline CDR1 reads MNHNY; CDR2 reads SVGAGI (reference sequence). This CDR3 comprises 14 residues. V lost 8 bases to trimming and J lost 6 bases; unmatched junction nucleotides: 7.